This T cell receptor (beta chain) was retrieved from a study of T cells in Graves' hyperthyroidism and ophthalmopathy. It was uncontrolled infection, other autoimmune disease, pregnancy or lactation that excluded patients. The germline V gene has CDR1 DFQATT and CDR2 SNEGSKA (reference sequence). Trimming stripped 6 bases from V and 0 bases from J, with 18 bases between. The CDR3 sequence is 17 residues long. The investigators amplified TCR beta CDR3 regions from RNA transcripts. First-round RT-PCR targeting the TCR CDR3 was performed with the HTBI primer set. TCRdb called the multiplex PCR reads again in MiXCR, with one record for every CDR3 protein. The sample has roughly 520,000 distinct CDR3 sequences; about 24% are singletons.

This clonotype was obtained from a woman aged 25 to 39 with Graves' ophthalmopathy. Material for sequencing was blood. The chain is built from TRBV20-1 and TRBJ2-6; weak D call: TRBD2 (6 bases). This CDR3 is CSAHCTDGSSGANVLTF. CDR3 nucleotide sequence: TGCAGTGCCCACTGCACGGACGGGAGCTCTGGGGCCAACGTCCTGACTTTC.